This TCR beta chain is from a study of OX40 agonist ivuxolimab in advanced cancers. Overall study context: Ivuxolimab is a fully human IgG2 antibody that activates OX40 (CD134).

The CDR3 loop spans 14 amino acids. Unmatched junction bases numbered 12, after V lost 7 bases and J lost 7 bases. Germline V CDR1 and CDR2: MNHEY, SVGAGI. Overall study findings and caveats: Compared with others, partial responders at 0.1-3.0 mg/kg displayed clonal expansion among the lowest. Mean expanded clone counts were higher in CD8+ than CD4+ T cells. With doses of 0.1 to 3.0 mg/kg, CD4+ and CD8+ blood T cells had undergone clonal expansion by week 6.

Regarding this clone: Its antigen is not identified.

Measured with immunoSEQ multiplex PCR; TCRdb has only the in-frame clones, and not every one. The data hold 72,000 or so clones, with about 91% observed a single time. The sequencing used CD4+ or CD8+ T cells sorted from blood, collected in a trial of the OX40 agonist ivuxolimab. This sequence originates from an adult with an advanced solid tumor such as melanoma, head and neck, liver or kidney cancer. The chain employs TRBV6-5 and TRBJ1-2; 7 bases map to TRBD1. The CDR3 sequence: CASNPTTGPGGYTF. In nucleotides, the CDR3 is TGTGCCAGCAACCCAACGACAGGGCCGGGTGGCTACACCTTC.